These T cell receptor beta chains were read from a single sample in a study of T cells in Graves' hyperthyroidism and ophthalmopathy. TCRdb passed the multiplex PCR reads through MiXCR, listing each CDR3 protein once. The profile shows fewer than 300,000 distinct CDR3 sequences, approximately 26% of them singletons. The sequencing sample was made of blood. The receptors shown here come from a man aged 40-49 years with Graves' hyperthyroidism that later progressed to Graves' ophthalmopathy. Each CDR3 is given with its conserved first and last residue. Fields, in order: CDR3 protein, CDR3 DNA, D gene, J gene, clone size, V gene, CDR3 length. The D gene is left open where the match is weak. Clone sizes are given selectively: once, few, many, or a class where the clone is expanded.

CASSRDRGETQYF	TGTGCCAGCAGCAGAGACAGGGGGGAGACCCAGTACTTC	TRBD1	TRBJ2-5	many	TRBV2	13
CASSPDMGQPQHF	TGTGCCAGCAGCCCTGACATGGGGCAGCCCCAGCATTTT	.	TRBJ1-5	many	TRBV7-6	13
CSAKGHRTYGYTF	TGCAGTGCTAAGGGACACCGCACCTATGGCTACACCTTC	.	TRBJ1-2	.	TRBV20-1	13
CSVEWDRDETQYF	TGCAGCGTTGAATGGGACAGGGATGAGACCCAGTACTTC	TRBD1	TRBJ2-5	.	TRBV29-1	13
CASRKLAGDYTGELFF	TGTGCCAGCAGGAAACTAGCGGGAGACTACACCGGGGAGCTGTTTTTT	TRBD2	TRBJ2-2	many	TRBV11-2	16
CSARIAGGIAGELFF	TGCAGTGCTAGAATAGCGGGAGGGATCGCCGGGGAGCTGTTTTTT	TRBD2	TRBJ2-2	.	TRBV20-1	15
CASSYSILENTEAFF	TGTGCCAGCAGTTACTCGATTCTCGAAAACACTGAAGCTTTCTTT	.	TRBJ1-1	.	TRBV6-5	15
CASSYSAELDEQYF	TGTGCCAGCAGTTATTCCGCGGAGTTAGACGAGCAGTACTTC	.	TRBJ2-7	.	TRBV6-2/TRBV6-3	14
CASSAETGVGEQYF	TGTGCCAGTAGTGCCGAGACAGGGGTCGGGGAACAGTACTTC	TRBD1	TRBJ2-7	many	TRBV19	14
CASSYGARQETQYF	TGTGCCAGCAGTTACGGGGCTCGGCAAGAGACCCAGTACTTC	.	TRBJ2-5	many	TRBV6-5	14
CASSQLRGQGNTEAFF	TGTGCCAGCAGCCAACTAAGAGGACAGGGTAACACTGAAGCTTTCTTT	TRBD1	TRBJ1-1	.	TRBV12-3/TRBV12-4	16
CASSGREAGSSYEQYF	TGTGCCAGCAGCGGTAGGGAAGCCGGGAGTTCCTACGAGCAGTACTTC	.	TRBJ2-7	many	TRBV11-2	16
CAIGTNQETQYF	TGTGCCATCGGGACGAATCAAGAGACCCAGTACTTC	.	TRBJ2-5	many	TRBV10-3	12
CASSLATGVLYGYTF	TGCGCCAGCAGCCTAGCGACTGGGGTTCTCTATGGCTACACCTTC	.	TRBJ1-2	once	TRBV4-3	15
CATSDRFNQPQHF	TGTGCCACCAGTGACAGGTTCAATCAGCCCCAGCATTTT	.	TRBJ1-5	.	TRBV24-1	13
CASSKQSSAAGVYEQYF	TGTGCCAGCAGTAAACAAAGTTCAGCAGCGGGAGTTTACGAGCAGTACTTC	TRBD2	TRBJ2-7	many	TRBV11-2	17
CASSQGVGMNTEAFF	TGTGCCAGCAGCCAAGGGGTAGGGATGAACACTGAAGCTTTCTTT	.	TRBJ1-1	many	TRBV14	15
CASSTAGGAPYEQYF	TGTGCCAGCAGCACAGCTGGGGGGGCCCCATACGAGCAGTACTTC	.	TRBJ2-7	many	TRBV6-1	15
CSVGQGANQPQHF	TGCAGCGTAGGCCAGGGGGCTAACCAGCCCCAGCATTTT	TRBD1	TRBJ1-5	many	TRBV29-1	13
CASSRTGSNQPQHF	TGTGCCAGCAGTAGGACGGGTAGCAATCAGCCCCAGCATTTT	.	TRBJ1-5	many	TRBV28	14
CASSSPRGGEQYF	TGTGCCAGCAGTTCTCCCCGGGGGGGCGAGCAGTACTTC	TRBD2	TRBJ2-7	many	TRBV6-2/TRBV6-3	13
CASSSAGGTSGGSWETQYF	TGTGCCAGCAGCTCAGCTGGGGGTACTAGCGGGGGGTCATGGGAGACCCAGTACTTC	TRBD2	TRBJ2-5	.	TRBV7-2	19
CASSVISANTGELFF	TGTGCTAGCAGCGTAATTAGCGCGAACACCGGGGAGCTGTTTTTT	.	TRBJ2-2	.	TRBV7-7	15
CASTDSGTSVYEQYF	TGTGCCAGCACCGACTCCGGGACTAGCGTCTACGAGCAGTACTTC	TRBD2	TRBJ2-7	many	TRBV2	15
CASTPDGRRQETQYF	TGTGCCAGCACCCCGGACGGCCGTCGACAAGAGACCCAGTACTTC	.	TRBJ2-5	many	TRBV2	15
CATHHRVGANTEAFF	TGTGCCACTCACCACAGGGTCGGCGCGAACACTGAAGCTTTCTTT	.	TRBJ1-1	many	TRBV27	15
CASSLPSGREREQYF	TGTGCCAGCAGCCTCCCTAGCGGGAGAGAACGGGAGCAGTACTTC	TRBD2	TRBJ2-7	.	TRBV3-1	15
CASSYGEGGKKTQYF	TGTGCCAGCAGCTACGGAGAGGGGGGGAAGAAGACCCAGTACTTC	.	TRBJ2-5	many	TRBV7-9	15
CAISEPQQGRETQYF	TGTGCCATCAGTGAGCCCCAGCAGGGGAGGGAGACCCAGTACTTC	.	TRBJ2-5	.	TRBV10-3	15
CASSLGQHFVNEQFF	TGTGCCAGCAGCTTGGGACAGCATTTCGTCAATGAGCAGTTCTTC	TRBD1	TRBJ2-1	many	TRBV7-6	15
CSAPPRKRPYEQYF	TGCAGTGCTCCCCCCAGGAAGCGGCCCTACGAGCAGTACTTC	.	TRBJ2-7	many	TRBV20-1	14
CASTPGLAGSGTQYF	TGTGCCAGCACCCCAGGACTAGCGGGATCAGGGACCCAGTACTTC	TRBD2	TRBJ2-5	many	TRBV6-2/TRBV6-3	15
CASSQNGGRGDEQYF	TGTGCCAGCAGTCAGAATGGTGGGAGGGGCGACGAGCAGTACTTC	TRBD2	TRBJ2-7	many	TRBV2	15
CSVLRQGYTEAFF	TGCAGCGTTCTGAGACAGGGCTACACTGAAGCTTTCTTT	TRBD1	TRBJ1-1	many	TRBV29-1	13
CASSLKDSTEAFF	TGTGCCAGCAGTCTCAAAGACAGCACTGAAGCTTTCTTT	.	TRBJ1-1	many	TRBV3-1	13